This is a list of T cell receptor beta chains from one sample in a study of blood T cells in healthy people across ages. Each CDR3 protein is one row after TCRdb ran MiXCR on the 5' RACE reads. The sample lists about 650,000 distinct CDR3 sequences; about a third were seen once. Sequencing input: blood. All receptors derive from a woman of 80 years or more in good health. The CDR3 runs from the conserved cysteine through the conserved F or W. Each record gives: V gene, J gene, CDR3 length, D gene, clone size, CDR3 protein, CDR3 DNA. A D gene is named only where the DNA matches it firmly. For some rows the clone size is stated as once, few or many, or as a class when expanded; others skip it.

>TRBV7-3|TRBJ2-5|14|.|.
CASSLQISQETQYF
TGTGCCAGCAGCCTACAGATATCCCAAGAGACCCAGTACTTC
>TRBV15|TRBJ1-1|15|.|few
CATSRDGQENTEAFF
TGTGCCACCAGCAGAGACGGGCAGGAGAACACTGAAGCTTTCTTT
>TRBV27|TRBJ2-5|16|TRBD1|.
CASSLTGGVYGETQYF
TGTGCCAGCAGTCTCACAGGGGGCGTATATGGAGAGACCCAGTACTTC
>TRBV29-1|TRBJ1-2|10|.|once
CSVDSGGYTF
TGCAGCGTTGATAGTGGTGGCTACACCTTC
>TRBV27|TRBJ2-5|14|.|many
CASSPGDSLETQYF
TGTGCCAGCAGCCCAGGGGATTCCTTGGAGACCCAGTACTTC
>TRBV4-3|TRBJ2-7|14|.|few
CASSRAEWGYEQYF
TGCGCCAGCAGCCGAGCGGAGTGGGGCTACGAGCAGTACTTC
>TRBV6-1|TRBJ1-6|18|TRBD1|few
CASSKGPTGGSGNSPLHF
TGTGCCAGCAGTAAAGGCCCTACAGGGGGCTCGGGAAATTCACCCCTCCACTTT
>TRBV7-6|TRBJ2-3|16|TRBD2|many
CASSSPTGGTADTQYF
TGTGCCAGCAGCTCTCCCACGGGGGGAACCGCAGATACGCAGTATTTT
>TRBV7-3|TRBJ1-6|15|.|.
CASSLRAGLSSPLHF
TGTGCCAGCAGCTTAAGGGCAGGGCTGAGCTCACCCCTCCACTTT
>TRBV12-3/TRBV12-4|TRBJ1-5|13|.|many
CASSLWGKQPQHF
TGTGCCAGCAGTTTATGGGGCAAGCAGCCCCAGCATTTT
>TRBV20-1|TRBJ2-1|14|TRBD1|many
CSAARQGYYNEQFF
TGCAGTGCCGCCCGACAGGGCTACTACAATGAGCAGTTCTTC
>TRBV16|TRBJ2-1|13|.|.
CASSQLEADEQFF
TGTGCCAGCAGCCAATTGGAAGCGGACGAGCAGTTCTTC
>TRBV7-2|TRBJ1-1|18|TRBD1|many
CASSLRGGTGALNTEAFF
TGTGCCAGCAGCCTCCGGGGCGGGACAGGGGCCCTGAACACTGAAGCTTTCTTT
>TRBV7-2|TRBJ1-5|15|.|.
CASSLLETGDQPQHF
TGTGCCAGCAGCTTACTGGAGACAGGAGATCAGCCCCAGCATTTT
>TRBV7-2|TRBJ2-1|16|TRBD1|many
CASSSTGTGAYNEQFF
TGTGCCAGCAGCTCTACCGGGACAGGTGCCTACAATGAGCAGTTCTTC
>TRBV30|TRBJ2-1|16|.|once
CAWRRIRGSSYNEQFF
TGTGCCTGGAGGAGGATACGGGGGAGCTCCTACAATGAGCAGTTCTTC
>TRBV5-1|TRBJ1-1|15|.|.
CASTPFETGHTEAFF
TGCGCCAGCACTCCCTTCGAAACAGGGCACACTGAAGCTTTCTTT
>TRBV6-6|TRBJ2-3|16|TRBD2|few
CASINRASGDPDTQYF
TGTGCCAGCATCAACAGGGCTAGCGGGGACCCAGATACGCAGTATTTT
>TRBV29-1|TRBJ1-1|14|.|.
CSVTWGASNTEAFF
TGCAGCGTTACCTGGGGGGCCTCGAACACTGAAGCTTTCTTT
>TRBV6-1|TRBJ1-5|13|.|.
CASSEAASQPQHF
TGTGCCAGCAGTGAAGCGGCGTCCCAGCCCCAGCATTTT
>TRBV5-1|TRBJ2-3|14|.|many
CASSAAGATDTQYF
TGTGCCAGCAGCGCCGCGGGGGCCACAGATACGCAGTATTTT
>TRBV3-1|TRBJ1-4|17|.|.
CASSQNSFGVTNEKLFF
TGTGCCAGCAGCCAAAATAGTTTCGGAGTTACTAATGAAAAACTGTTTTTT
>TRBV20-1|TRBJ2-3|16|TRBD1|many
CSAPPSTGGFTDTQYF
TGCAGTGCTCCCCCCTCGACAGGGGGTTTCACAGATACGCAGTATTTT
>TRBV18|TRBJ1-6|13|.|many
CASSPYRDSPLHF
TGTGCCAGCTCACCCTACAGGGATTCACCCCTCCACTTT
>TRBV29-1|TRBJ2-5|16|TRBD1|.
CSVEETPGQGRETQYF
TGCAGCGTGGAAGAGACCCCGGGACAGGGCCGAGAGACCCAGTACTTC
>TRBV7-2|TRBJ2-1|16|TRBD2|many
CASSTTGRGGYNEQFF
TGTGCCAGCAGCACCACGGGACGGGGGGGCTACAATGAGCAGTTCTTC
>TRBV7-2|TRBJ1-2|14|TRBD1|many
CASSAGQGHYGYTF
TGTGCCAGCAGCGCCGGACAGGGCCACTATGGCTACACCTTC
>TRBV5-1|TRBJ1-3|16|TRBD1|few
CASSQGSPDRGNTIYF
TGCGCCAGCAGCCAGGGTTCCCCGGACAGGGGAAACACCATATATTTT
>TRBV18|TRBJ1-2|13|.|many
CASSPSTGYGYTF
TGTGCCAGCTCACCATCAACAGGCTATGGCTACACCTTC
>TRBV4-2|TRBJ2-7|15|.|.
CASSQEVNGAYEQYF
TGTGCCAGCAGCCAAGAAGTAAACGGAGCCTACGAGCAGTACTTC
>TRBV5-4|TRBJ2-7|15|TRBD1|many
CASSWRGQGIHEQYF
TGTGCCAGCAGCTGGAGGGGACAGGGAATACACGAGCAGTACTTC
>TRBV7-3|TRBJ2-3|16|.|.
CASSLMFGGGTDTQYF
TGTGCCAGCAGCTTAATGTTCGGGGGAGGCACAGATACGCAGTATTTT
>TRBV4-1|TRBJ2-7|19|TRBD2|.
CASSQGRSGGISSYNEQYF
TGCGCCAGCAGCCAAGGGAGATCGGGGGGAATTAGCTCCTACAATGAGCAGTACTTC
>TRBV11-2|TRBJ2-1|22|.|.
CASSLNSVFAGGTRSSYNEQFF
TGTGCCAGCAGCTTAAATTCCGTATTCGCCGGAGGGACGAGGAGCTCCTACAATGAGCAGTTCTTC